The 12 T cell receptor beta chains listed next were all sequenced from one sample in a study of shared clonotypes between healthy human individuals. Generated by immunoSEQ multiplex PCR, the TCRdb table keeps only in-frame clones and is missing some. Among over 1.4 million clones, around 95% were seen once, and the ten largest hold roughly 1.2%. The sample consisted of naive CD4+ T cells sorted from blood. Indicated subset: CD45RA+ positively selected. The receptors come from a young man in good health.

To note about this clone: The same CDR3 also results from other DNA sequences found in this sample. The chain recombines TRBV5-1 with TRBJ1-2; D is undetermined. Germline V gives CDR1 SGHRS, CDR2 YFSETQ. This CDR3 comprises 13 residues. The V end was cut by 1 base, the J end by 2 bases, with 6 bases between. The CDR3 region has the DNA TGCGCCAGCAGCTTGAGGGAGAACTATGGCTACACCTTC. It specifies CASSLRENYGYTF.

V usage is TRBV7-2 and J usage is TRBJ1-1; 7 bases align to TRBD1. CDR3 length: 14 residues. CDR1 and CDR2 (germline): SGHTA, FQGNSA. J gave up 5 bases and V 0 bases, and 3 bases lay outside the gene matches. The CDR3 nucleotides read TGTGCCAGCAGCTTAGCAGGGGGCACTACTGAAGCTTTCTTT. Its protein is CASSLAGGTTEAFF.

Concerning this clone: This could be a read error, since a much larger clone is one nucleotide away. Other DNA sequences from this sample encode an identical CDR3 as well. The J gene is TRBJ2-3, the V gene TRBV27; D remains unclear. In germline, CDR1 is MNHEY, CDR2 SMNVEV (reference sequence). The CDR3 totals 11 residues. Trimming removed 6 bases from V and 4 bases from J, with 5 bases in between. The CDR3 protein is CASSLADTQYF. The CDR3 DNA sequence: TGTGCCAGCAGCTTGGCAGATACGCAGTATTTT.

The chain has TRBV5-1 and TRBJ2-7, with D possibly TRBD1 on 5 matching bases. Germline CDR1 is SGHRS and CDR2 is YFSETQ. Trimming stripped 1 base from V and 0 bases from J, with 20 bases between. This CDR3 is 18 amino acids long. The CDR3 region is CASSLYRTGARPSYEQYF. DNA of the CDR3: TGCGCCAGCAGCTTGTACCGTACTGGGGCTAGACCCTCCTACGAGCAGTACTTC.

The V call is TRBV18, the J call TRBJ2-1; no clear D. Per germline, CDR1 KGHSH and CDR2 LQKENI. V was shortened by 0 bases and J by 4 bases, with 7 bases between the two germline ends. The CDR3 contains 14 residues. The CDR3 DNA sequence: TGTGCCAGCTCACCACCCTCTAGGTACAATGAGCAGTTCTTC. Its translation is CASSPPSRYNEQFF.

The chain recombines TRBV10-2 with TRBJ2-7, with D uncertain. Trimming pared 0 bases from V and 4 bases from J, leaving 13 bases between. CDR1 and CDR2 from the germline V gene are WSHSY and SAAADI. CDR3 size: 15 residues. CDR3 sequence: CASSESPHTGYEQYF. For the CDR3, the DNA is TGCGCCAGCAGTGAGTCCCCCCATACTGGGTACGAGCAGTACTTC.

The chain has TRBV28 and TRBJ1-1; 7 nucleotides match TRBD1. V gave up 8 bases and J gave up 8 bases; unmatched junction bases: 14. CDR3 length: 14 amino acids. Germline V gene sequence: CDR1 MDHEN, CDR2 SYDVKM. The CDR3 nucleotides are TGTGCCAGCGGGGTAGGACGGACAGGTTCAGAAGCTTTCTTT. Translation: CASGVGRTGSEAFF.

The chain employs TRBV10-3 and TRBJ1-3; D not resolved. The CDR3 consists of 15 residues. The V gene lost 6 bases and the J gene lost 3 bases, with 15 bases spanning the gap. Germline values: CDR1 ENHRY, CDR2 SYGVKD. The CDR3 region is CAISPRALNGNTIYF. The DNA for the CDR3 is TGTGCCATCAGCCCCCGGGCCCTTAATGGAAACACCATATATTTT.

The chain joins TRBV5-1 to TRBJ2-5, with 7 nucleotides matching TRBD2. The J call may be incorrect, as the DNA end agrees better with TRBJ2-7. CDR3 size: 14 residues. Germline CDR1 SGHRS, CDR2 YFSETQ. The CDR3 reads CASSSVQRGYEQYF. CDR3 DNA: TGCGCCAGCAGCTCCGTCCAGCGGGGCTACGAGCAGTACTTC.

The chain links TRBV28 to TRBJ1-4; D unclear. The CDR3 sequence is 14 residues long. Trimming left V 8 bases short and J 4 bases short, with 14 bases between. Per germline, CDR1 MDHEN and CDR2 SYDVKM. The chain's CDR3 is CASSDGGNNEKLFF. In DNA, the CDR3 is TGTGCCAGCTCCGACGGAGGGAATAATGAAAAACTGTTTTTT.

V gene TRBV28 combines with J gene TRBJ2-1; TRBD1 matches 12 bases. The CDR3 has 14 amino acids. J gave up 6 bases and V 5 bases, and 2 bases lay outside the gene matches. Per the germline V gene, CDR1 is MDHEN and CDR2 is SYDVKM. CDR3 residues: CASSRDRGRNEQFF. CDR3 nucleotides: TGTGCCAGCAGTAGGGACAGGGGGCGCAATGAGCAGTTCTTC.

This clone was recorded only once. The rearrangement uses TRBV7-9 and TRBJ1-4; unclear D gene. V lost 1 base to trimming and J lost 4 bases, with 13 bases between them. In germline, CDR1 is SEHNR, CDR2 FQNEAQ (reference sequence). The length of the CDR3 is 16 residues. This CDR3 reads CASSLGTLIDNEKLFF. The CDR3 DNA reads TGTGCCAGCAGCTTAGGAACACTGATTGATAATGAAAAACTGTTTTTT.